This T cell receptor (beta chain) is drawn from a study of vaccination and CD4 T cells after COVID-19. Treatment described: approximately nine-day PBMC culture with coronavirus spike peptide pools or control peptides (ViraFEST assay). Study-wide results and caveats: Relatively small numbers of convalescent patients were studied, with no early post-infection timepoints included. The median proportion of reactive clones detected only post-vaccination in convalescent patients was approximately 87%.

Remarks on this clonotype: Its antigen is not known.

The Oncomine TCR Beta short-read assay sequenced DNA from cultured CD4+ T cells. TCRdb reprocessed the PCR reads via MiXCR and lists one record per CDR3 protein. The data show approximately 10,000 distinct CDR3 sequences, about 51% seen once. The clonotype was recovered from a human donor who had recovered from COVID-19. The sequencing sample was made of CD4+ T cells from blood, cultured in vitro.

The CDR3 loop reads CASSRQGADTGELFF. The CDR3 DNA reads TGTGCCAGCAGTCGACAGGGGGCGGACACCGGGGAGCTGTTTTTT. The chain is built from TRBV7-9 and TRBJ2-2; 10 positions match TRBD1. This CDR3 comprises 15 residues. V lost 6 bases and J lost 3; bases outside the gene matches: 4. Germline V lookup: CDR1 SEHNR, CDR2 FQNEAQ (reference sequence).